This is a list of T cell receptor beta chains from one sample in a study of blood T cells in healthy people across ages. TCRdb fed the 5' RACE reads into MiXCR, producing one record per CDR3 protein. Of about 2 million distinct CDR3 sequences in the sample, less than 50% were seen once. Sequencing was performed on blood. These receptors all stem from a woman in her 40s in good health. Each CDR3 is given with its conserved first and last residue. Fields, in order: D gene, V gene, J gene, clone size, CDR3 protein, CDR3 DNA. A D gene is named only where the DNA matches it firmly. Rows may omit the clone size; those that give it use once, few, many or a size class.

>TRBD2|TRBV20-1|TRBJ2-7|-
CSARGLSGTPYEQYF
TGCAGTGCTAGGGGTCTTAGCGGGACCCCCTACGAGCAGTACTTC
>-|TRBV4-2|TRBJ1-2|-
CASSQDSAGTPVYGYTF
TGTGCCAGCAGCCAAGATAGTGCCGGGACACCCGTCTATGGCTACACCTTC
>-|TRBV6-1|TRBJ2-7|few
CASTSAEISYEQYF
TGTGCCAGCACCTCGGCCGAGATCTCCTACGAGCAGTACTTC
>-|TRBV5-1|TRBJ2-7|few
CASSPDSGLPGYEQYF
TGCGCCAGCAGCCCGGATTCTGGCCTCCCGGGCTACGAGCAGTACTTC
>-|TRBV29-1|TRBJ2-5|-
CIVGQETQYF
TGCATCGTCGGACAAGAGACCCAGTACTTC
>-|TRBV5-1|TRBJ1-1|-
CASSQGHMNTEAFF
TGCGCCAGCAGCCAGGGACATATGAACACTGAAGCTTTCTTT
>TRBD1|TRBV6-5|TRBJ2-3|once
CASRTGAPTDTQYF
TGTGCTAGCAGGACAGGGGCCCCCACAGATACGCAGTATTTT
>-|TRBV5-1|TRBJ2-3|few
CASSADRPLTDTQYF
TGCGCCAGCAGCGCGGACCGACCCCTCACAGATACGCAGTATTTT
>-|TRBV7-9|TRBJ2-4|-
CASSRDQGSKNIQYF
TGTGCCAGCAGCCGAGACCAGGGTTCTAAAAACATTCAGTACTTC
>-|TRBV20-1|TRBJ2-1|few
CSALGRWDREKQFF
TGCAGTGCGTTGGGACGGTGGGACCGAGAAAAGCAGTTCTTC
>-|TRBV12-3/TRBV12-4|TRBJ1-2|-
CASSFGAGTYGYTF
TGTGCCAGCAGTTTTGGGGCAGGGACCTATGGCTACACCTTC
>TRBD2|TRBV3-1|TRBJ2-5|-
CASSPTSPVSQETQYF
TGTGCCAGCAGCCCGACTAGCCCCGTATCCCAAGAGACCCAGTACTTC
>TRBD1|TRBV7-9|TRBJ1-6|-
CASSQDRGSSPLHF
TGTGCCAGCAGCCAAGACAGGGGGAGTTCACCCCTCCACTTT
>-|TRBV24-1|TRBJ2-5|few
CATSDSSALTTQETQYF
TGTGCCACCAGTGATTCCTCAGCCCTAACCACACAAGAGACCCAGTACTTC
>-|TRBV12-3/TRBV12-4|TRBJ2-3|few
CASSRGRMDTQYF
TGTGCCAGCAGTCGAGGGAGAATGGATACGCAGTATTTT
>-|TRBV28|TRBJ2-7|-
CASSVVAYEQYF
TGTGCCAGCTCGGTAGTAGCCTACGAGCAGTACTTC
>-|TRBV9|TRBJ2-7|-
CASSERLSSYEQYF
TGTGCCAGCAGCGAGCGGTTGAGCTCCTACGAGCAGTACTTC
>-|TRBV2|TRBJ2-5|few
CASSGPDGETQYF
TGTGCCAGCAGTGGGCCGGATGGGGAGACCCAGTACTTC
>TRBD1|TRBV28|TRBJ2-7|-
CASSLLGTDTYEQYF
TGTGCCAGCAGTTTATTGGGGACAGACACCTACGAGCAGTACTTC
>-|TRBV20-1|TRBJ2-1|few
CSASRTGNEQFF
TGCAGTGCTTCTCGGACGGGCAATGAGCAGTTCTTC
>-|TRBV6-2/TRBV6-3|TRBJ2-7|few
CASSYLAGSYEQYF
TGTGCCAGCAGTTACCTGGCAGGGTCCTACGAGCAGTACTTC
>-|TRBV25-1|TRBJ2-7|few
CASSPLNRVGNEQYF
TGTGCCAGCAGCCCCCTGAACAGGGTCGGCAACGAGCAGTACTTC
>-|TRBV7-6|TRBJ1-4|-
CASSSRFNEKLFF
TGTGCCAGCAGCTCCCGGTTTAATGAAAAACTGTTTTTT
>-|TRBV5-5|TRBJ2-7|-
CASSRGDTNYEQYF
TGTGCCAGCAGCCGGGGGGACACTAACTACGAGCAGTACTTC
>-|TRBV24-1|TRBJ2-1|-
CATSDLRSSYNEQFF
TGTGCCACCAGTGATTTACGTAGCTCCTACAATGAGCAGTTCTTC
>-|TRBV7-2|TRBJ2-5|-
CASSLASPTGTQYF
TGTGCCAGCAGCTTAGCATCCCCCACCGGGACCCAGTACTTC
>-|TRBV7-2|TRBJ1-2|-
CASSLAAENYGYTF
TGTGCCAGCAGCTTAGCTGCGGAGAACTATGGCTACACCTTC
>TRBD1|TRBV13|TRBJ1-2|-
CASSLVGTGGNGYTF
TGTGCCAGCAGCTTAGTGGGGACAGGGGGCAATGGCTACACCTTC
>-|TRBV9|TRBJ1-5|-
CASSVGGGRNQPQHF
TGTGCCAGCAGCGTAGGAGGGGGACGCAATCAGCCCCAGCATTTT
>-|TRBV27|TRBJ2-1|-
CASSLSTVTNEQFF
TGTGCCAGCAGTTTATCGACAGTTACCAATGAGCAGTTCTTC
>TRBD1|TRBV20-1|TRBJ2-5|few
CSALRDRAPETQYF
TGCAGTGCCCTCCGGGACAGGGCACCAGAGACCCAGTACTTC
>TRBD1|TRBV9|TRBJ2-5|-
CASSVTGIAETQYF
TGTGCCAGCAGCGTGACAGGGATTGCAGAGACCCAGTACTTC
>-|TRBV5-1|TRBJ1-5|-
CASSFGGIDQPQHF
TGCGCCAGCAGCTTTGGGGGTATTGATCAGCCCCAGCATTTT
>-|TRBV7-2|TRBJ1-5|-
CASSLAGRANQPQHF
TGTGCCAGCAGCTTAGCGGGTAGGGCTAATCAGCCCCAGCATTTT
>TRBD2|TRBV4-3|TRBJ2-7|-
CASSPLLAGGVYEQYF
TGCGCCAGCAGCCCCCTTCTAGCGGGGGGCGTCTACGAGCAGTACTTC
>TRBD1|TRBV20-1|TRBJ1-2|-
CSAIRDRTNPAGYTF
TGCAGTGCTATCAGGGACAGGACGAACCCGGCTGGCTACACCTTC
>TRBD1|TRBV12-3/TRBV12-4|TRBJ1-1|-
CASRLARQGENTEAFF
TGTGCCAGCAGACTCGCAAGACAGGGAGAGAACACTGAAGCTTTCTTT
>TRBD2|TRBV20-1|TRBJ2-5|-
CSARDVSPLAGQETQYF
TGCAGTGCTAGAGATGTCTCTCCCCTAGCGGGCCAAGAGACCCAGTACTTC
>TRBD1|TRBV5-5|TRBJ2-5|-
CASSLSGTGSQETQYF
TGTGCCAGCAGCTTGTCTGGGACAGGGTCGCAAGAGACCCAGTACTTC
>TRBD2|TRBV10-3|TRBJ2-3|once
CTISENGRTQYF
TGTACCATCAGTGAGAACGGGAGGACGCAGTATTTT
>TRBD1|TRBV5-4|TRBJ2-1|-
CASSLAGQGARNEQFF
TGTGCCAGCAGCTTGGCAGGCCAGGGGGCCAGGAATGAGCAGTTCTTC
>-|TRBV2|TRBJ2-7|-
CASSDRQWSYEQYF
TGTGCCAGCAGTGATAGGCAGTGGTCCTACGAGCAGTACTTC
>TRBD2|TRBV5-1|TRBJ2-5|few
CASSLGTSEWRETQYF
TGCGCCAGCAGCTTGGGGACTAGCGAGTGGAGAGAGACCCAGTACTTC
>-|TRBV20-1|TRBJ1-5|-
CSARRAGSNQPQHF
TGCAGTGCTAGGAGGGCGGGGAGCAATCAGCCCCAGCATTTT
>TRBD2|TRBV7-2|TRBJ2-7|-
CASSKRSGGPSEQYF
TGTGCCAGCAGCAAACGTAGCGGGGGGCCGAGCGAGCAGTACTTC